A single T cell receptor (beta chain) is shown here with its context. The sample's time point: pretreatment peripheral blood. There are 15 residues in the CDR3. Deletions cut 0 bases from V and 4 bases from J, with 13 bases between. Germline loops: CDR1 SGDLS, CDR2 YYNGEE. The sample originates from a study of PD-L1 blockade in urothelial cancer. TCRdb's table, derived via immunoSEQ multiplex PCR, lists solely in-frame clones and lacks some. In the table there are about 93,000 clones, around 89% of which are singletons. This specimen was PBMCs, taken around atezolizumab (anti-PD-L1) treatment. The sequence derives from a man aged 55 to 70 with urothelial cancer. The chain joins TRBV9 to TRBJ2-5; possible D gene TRBD1, 6 bases. DNA of the CDR3: TGTGCCAGCAGCGTAGGGACAGTAGGGGGAGAGACCCAGTACTTC. The encoded protein is CASSVGTVGGETQYF.